One and the same sample provided the 2 T cell receptor beta chains below, sequenced in a study of cytomegalovirus exposure and HLA in healthy donors. Researchers ran the PCR with 60 Vbeta and 13 Jbeta primers. Sequenced by immunoSEQ multiplex PCR; TCRdb stores in-frame clones only, minus some. This listing includes 120,000 to 150,000 clones. Sequencing used PBMCs. The receptors shown here come from a woman in her late teens or twenties in good health and CMV-seronegative.

The chain is built from TRBV11-3 and TRBJ2-2; tentatively, D is TRBD1 (6 bases). The V end was cut by 4 bases, the J end by 7 bases, with 16 bases between. Germline CDR1 and CDR2: SGHNT and YENEEA. The CDR3 sequence is 15 residues long. CDR3 nucleotides: TGTGCCAGCAGCTCGTACTCAGGGGCGGACGGGGAGCTGTTTTTT. Translated: CASSSYSGADGELFF.

The chain links TRBV11-3 to TRBJ2-3, with 14 bases identical to TRBD2. Unmatched junction bases numbered 4, after V lost 5 bases and J lost 3 bases. The length of the CDR3 is 16 residues. CDR1 is SGHNT and CDR2 is YENEEA in the germline V gene. In nucleotides, the CDR3 is TGTGCCAGCAGCGTCGGGACTAGCGGGAGTACAGATACGCAGTATTTT. Its translation: CASSVGTSGSTDTQYF.